The 26 T cell receptor beta chains below all came from one sample that was sequenced in a study of T cells in localized non-small cell lung cancer. Measured with immunoSEQ multiplex PCR; TCRdb has only the in-frame clones, and not every one. In the table there are approximately 45,000 clones, roughly 86% of which are singletons. This specimen was PBMCs, taken before any cancer treatment. The receptor set was obtained from a man aged 40 to 70 with stage II lung adenocarcinoma.

V and J are TRBV28 and TRBJ2-1, with D possibly matching TRBD2 (6 bases). The CDR3 runs 15 residues. From germline, CDR1 is MDHEN and CDR2 SYDVKM. Trimming took off 7 bases at V and 0 bases at J, with 13 bases between the two ends. In nucleotides, the CDR3 is TGTGCCAGCACCTCGGCCGGGGGCTCCTACAATGAGCAGTTCTTC. It yields the protein CASTSAGGSYNEQFF.

The sample holds a few counts of this clone. The chain uses TRBV9 and TRBJ2-5; TRBD1 matches at 9 bases. Germline CDR1 SGDLS, CDR2 YYNGEE. The CDR3 totals 14 residues. The junction had 4 bases not matched to a gene; V was cut back by 3 bases and J by 4 bases. CDR3 region: CASSAGGQGETQYF. The CDR3 DNA sequence: TGTGCCAGCAGCGCAGGGGGACAGGGAGAGACCCAGTACTTC. The complete variable domain, with remaining parts taken from reference TRBV9 and TRBJ2-5, reads DSGVTQTPKHLITATGQRVTLRCSPRSGDLSVYWYQQSLDQGLQFLIQYYNGEERAKGNILERFSAQQFPDLHSELNLSSLELGDSALYFCASSAGGQGETQYFGPGTRLLVL.

The gene calls are TRBV11-2 and TRBJ1-5; D is unclear. CDR3 length equals 13 residues. The V gene's germline CDR1 is SGHAT and CDR2 FQNNGV. V was trimmed by 0 bases and J by 4 bases, leaving 4 bases between them. This CDR3 is CASSLDMNQPQHF. The CDR3 DNA follows: TGTGCCAGCAGCTTAGATATGAATCAGCCCCAGCATTTT.

The CDR3 nucleotides read TGCGCCAGCAGCCGGCAGGGTAATGAAAAACTGTTTTTT. It translates to CASSRQGNEKLFF. The gene calls are TRBV10-2 and TRBJ1-4; a possible D gene is TRBD1 (5 bases). This CDR3 is built from 13 residues. V was clipped by 6 bases and J by 4 bases, with 9 bases between them. Germline CDR1 is WSHSY and CDR2 is SAAADI.

The chain uses TRBV5-5 and TRBJ1-5, with D hard to call. Germline V gene sequence: CDR1 SGHKS, CDR2 YYEKEE (reference sequence). Trimming left V 0 bases short and J 0 bases short, with 10 bases between. This CDR3 has 16 amino acids. The CDR3 nucleotides are TGTGCCAGCAGCTTGGCCGTAGGAAATAGCAATCAGCCCCAGCATTTT. This sequence encodes CASSLAVGNSNQPQHF.

This chain links TRBV6-5 with TRBJ1-2, with D perhaps TRBD1 (5 bases). CDR3 length: 14 amino acids. Germline V gene sequence: CDR1 MNHEY, CDR2 SVGAGI. The V end was cut by 4 bases, the J end by 7 bases, with 16 bases between. For the CDR3, the DNA is TGTGCCAGCAGTTCCCAGGGCAATCCGTCTGGCTACACCTTC. It specifies CASSSQGNPSGYTF.

This clone has more than one count but fewer than ten. This chain uses TRBV6-1 with TRBJ2-7, with a tentative D call TRBD2 (5 bases). The CDR3 length is 15 residues. Germline loops: CDR1 MNHNS, CDR2 SASEGT. Deletions cut 2 bases from V and 10 bases from J, with 21 bases between. CDR3 coding DNA: TGTGCCAGCAGTGAATTCTCGGTTTCAGGAGGCCGTCAGTACGTC. Translated: CASSEFSVSGGRQYV.

The J gene is TRBJ2-1, the V gene TRBV2; 8 nucleotides align to TRBD2. After removal of 7 bases from V and 8 bases from J, the junction contained 10 bases not matched to a gene. This CDR3 is 14 amino acids long. Germline CDR1 is SNHLY and CDR2 is FYNNEI. This CDR3 is CASKIGLAIHEQFF. DNA of the CDR3: TGTGCCAGCAAGATCGGACTAGCTATCCATGAGCAGTTCTTC.

This chain uses TRBV30 with TRBJ1-2; tentative D call: TRBD1 (5 bases). Per germline, CDR1 GTSNPN and CDR2 SVGIG (reference sequence). With 0 bases removed from V and 2 bases from J, the gap between germline ends came to 13 bases. This CDR3 is built from 15 residues. The CDR3 sequence: CAWSVGGAENYGYTF. The DNA for the CDR3 is TGTGCCTGGAGTGTGGGAGGGGCAGAAAACTATGGCTACACCTTC. The full variable domain, completed using reference TRBV30 and TRBJ1-2, is SQTIHQWPATLVQPVGSPLSLECTVEGTSNPNLYWYRQAAGRGLQLLFYSVGIGQISSEVPQNLSASRPQDRQFILSSKKLLLSDSGFYLCAWSVGGAENYGYTFGSGTRLTVV.

In DNA, the CDR3 is TGTGCCAGCAGCCACCAGGGCGGCGCAGCTTTCTTT. As protein: CASSHQGGAAFF. The V gene is TRBV14, the J gene TRBJ1-1; possibly TRBD1 for D (5 bases). V lost 3 bases and J 10 bases, leaving 12 bases between the germline ends. In germline, CDR1 is SGHDN, CDR2 FVKESK. There are 12 residues in the CDR3. The entire variable domain, with the rest obtained from reference TRBV14 and TRBJ1-1, is as follows: EAGVTQFPSHSVIEKGQTVTLRCDPISGHDNLYWYRRVMGKEIKFLLHFVKESKQDESGMPNNRFLAERTGGTYSTLKVQPAELEDSGVYFCASSHQGGAAFFGQGTRLTVV.

The chain uses TRBV9 and TRBJ2-2, with a possible D match to TRBD1 (6 bases). Trimming cost V 3 bases and J 3 bases, with 18 bases left between them. Germline values: CDR1 SGDLS, CDR2 YYNGEE. The CDR3 loop spans 17 amino acids. The CDR3 loop is CASSARLGAGDTGELFF. The CDR3 nucleotides read TGTGCCAGCAGCGCCCGCCTCGGGGCAGGGGACACCGGGGAGCTGTTTTTT.

The rearrangement joins TRBV7-2 to TRBJ2-1; no clear D gene. The CDR3 spans 13 residues. Germline loops: CDR1 SGHTA, CDR2 FQGNSA. Trimming took 0 bases from V and 5 from J, leaving 5 bases between them. This CDR3 reads CASSLARNNEQFF. The CDR3 coding sequence is TGTGCCAGCAGCTTAGCGCGGAACAATGAGCAGTTCTTC.

The chain recombines TRBV6-5 with TRBJ1-1; tentatively, D is TRBD1 (6 bases). The V end lost 2 bases, the J end lost 6 bases, and 16 bases lay between the germline ends. This CDR3 spans 15 amino acids. Germline CDR1 MNHEY, CDR2 SVGAGI. CDR3 sequence: CASSYGQGLGAEAFF. The DNA for the CDR3 is TGTGCCAGCAGTTACGGGCAGGGGTTGGGTGCTGAAGCTTTCTTT.

This rearrangement joins TRBV4-1 to TRBJ1-4; 7 bases are a match to TRBD1. Germline V gene lookup returns CDR1 MGHRA and CDR2 YSYEKL. J gave up 7 bases and V 1 base, and 6 bases lay outside the gene matches. This CDR3 region has 15 residues. The CDR3 DNA follows: TGCGCCAGCAGCCAAGGACAGGGCCGTGGTGAAAAACTGTTTTTT. The encoded protein is CASSQGQGRGEKLFF.

The chain uses TRBV29-1 and TRBJ1-5; a possible D gene is TRBD1 (5 bases). The CDR3 is 13 amino acids. Trimming removed 8 bases at V and 4 bases at J, with 15 bases between. The germline V gene has CDR1 SQVTM and CDR2 ANQGSEA. CDR3 bases: TGCAGCTGCCTGGGGGAAGGTAATCAGCCCCAGCATTTT. Translated, it gives CSCLGEGNQPQHF.

The rearrangement uses TRBV5-4 and TRBJ2-3; 13 nucleotides agree with TRBD2. Per the germline V gene, CDR1 is SGHNT and CDR2 is YYREEE (reference sequence). This CDR3 is built from 16 residues. V lost 1 base to trimming and J lost 3 bases; unmatched junction nucleotides: 2. The CDR3 DNA reads TGTGCCAGCAGCTTGCCGACTAGCGGGGGGACAGATACGCAGTATTTT. Translated: CASSLPTSGGTDTQYF.

This chain links TRBV19 with TRBJ1-2; weak D call: TRBD1 (5 bases). Germline loops: CDR1 LNHDA, CDR2 SQIVND (reference sequence). The V end was cut by 0 bases, the J end by 1 base, with 18 bases between. The CDR3 loop spans 18 amino acids. The CDR3 loop is CASSIDLPKGTSNYGYTF. CDR3 nucleotide sequence: TGTGCCAGTAGTATAGACCTACCGAAAGGGACGAGTAACTATGGCTACACCTTC.

This clone was found a few times. The chain joins TRBV6-6 to TRBJ2-2; the D gene is possibly TRBD1 (6 bases). The CDR3 loop spans 14 amino acids. Trimming cost V 6 bases and J 5 bases, with 13 bases left between them. Germline assignment: CDR1 MNHNY and CDR2 SVGAGI (reference sequence). CDR3 region: CASRENRETGELFF. The DNA of the CDR3 is TGTGCCAGCAGGGAAAACAGGGAAACCGGGGAGCTGTTTTTT.

This sequence joins TRBV9 and TRBJ2-3; 8 bases are shared with TRBD1. The CDR3 loop spans 15 amino acids. CDR1 is SGDLS and CDR2 is YYNGEE in the germline V gene. J gave up 0 bases and V 6 bases, and 6 bases lay outside the gene matches. CDR3: CASTLGQASTDTQYF. CDR3 sequence (DNA): TGTGCCAGCACCCTGGGACAGGCTAGCACAGATACGCAGTATTTT.

J is TRBJ2-1 and V is TRBV9; D gene unclear. CDR1 and CDR2 (germline): SGDLS, YYNGEE. The ends were cut back, 0 bases at V and 10 bases at J, with 20 bases in the middle. The CDR3 is 16 amino acids. CDR3 DNA: TGTGCCAGCAGCGTAGGCGCGGCTTGGGATACAGCCGAGCAGTTCTTC. It translates to CASSVGAAWDTAEQFF.

This sequence joins TRBV25-1 and TRBJ2-3; D possibly corresponds to TRBD2 (5 bases). The V end was cut by 5 bases, the J end by 0 bases, with 9 bases between. The CDR3 is made up of 14 amino acids. Per germline, CDR1 MGHDK and CDR2 SYGVNS. The CDR3 nucleotides are TGTGCCAGCAGTCCGGGATATAGCACAGATACGCAGTATTTT. The encoded protein is CASSPGYSTDTQYF.

The V gene is TRBV7-6, the J gene TRBJ2-1; D may be TRBD2 (5 bases). The V end was cut by 5 bases, the J end by 1 base, with 15 bases between. CDR1 is SGHVS, CDR2 FNYEAQ, per germline. The CDR3 length is 16 residues. The CDR3 sequence: CASSRRASESYNEQFF. For the CDR3, the DNA is TGTGCCAGCAGCCGGCGGGCATCCGAGTCCTACAATGAGCAGTTCTTC.

The genes are TRBV12-5 and TRBJ2-2; possibly TRBD2 for D (6 bases). Germline V gene sequence: CDR1 LGHNT, CDR2 FRNRAP. V lost 3 bases and J lost 8, with 7 bases in between. This CDR3 spans 12 amino acids. The CDR3 DNA sequence: TGTGCTAGTGGTTTAGGGACTGGGGAGCTGTTTTTT. Translated, it gives CASGLGTGELFF.

V is TRBV25-1 and J is TRBJ1-2; no reliable D call. The ends were cut back, 2 bases at V and 5 bases at J, with 3 bases in the middle. Germline V gives CDR1 MGHDK, CDR2 SYGVNS. The CDR3 length is 11 residues. In nucleotides, the CDR3 is TGTGCCAGCAGTGAAGCTTATGGCTACACCTTC. The encoded protein is CASSEAYGYTF.

J is TRBJ1-2 and V is TRBV6-4; TRBD1 might be the D (6 bases). This CDR3 has 14 residues. The V gene lost 5 bases and the J gene lost 1 base, with 11 bases spanning the gap. Germline CDR1 and CDR2: MRHNA and SNTAGT. CDR3 in DNA: TGTGCCAGCAGTTACAGGGCCGGTAACTATGGCTACACCTTC. This translates into CASSYRAGNYGYTF.

In this sample, this clone turned up once. An end of the junction differs from the germline gene, which may be a read error. This sample includes further DNA sequences coding for the same CDR3. V and J are TRBV4-1 and TRBJ2-6; TRBD1 aligns across 8 bases. The CDR3 has 17 residues. In germline, CDR1 is MGHRA, CDR2 YSYEKL. The CDR3, as DNA: TGCGCCAGCAGCCCCAGGGGGCGTTCTACTGGGGCTAACGTCCTGACTTTC. Its protein product is CASSPRGRSTGANVLTF.